This TCR beta chain was identified during a study of blood T cell repertoires in COVID-19. Study background: There were acute and convalescent COVID-19 samples, and they came from the United States, Italy and Spain. PBMCs, B-cell-depleted T cells, or T cells were the source of the cDNA or gDNA that made up the material.

Original processing methods: Amplifying reference gene primers gave estimates of nucleated cell counts. The data were produced by immunoSEQ multiplex PCR, yet TCRdb's version contains in-frame clones alone and is incomplete. That table is the source of V, J and clone size, and D and trimming were worked out from the DNA. This table has 250,000 or so clones, about four fifths appearing once. CDR3 length: 13 amino acids. Trimming removed 7 bases from V and 3 bases from J, with 10 bases in between. CDR1 is MNHNS, CDR2 SASEGT, per germline. What was sequenced was peripheral blood. The TCR originated in a man aged 25 to 40 who had recovered from COVID-19. V usage is TRBV6-1 and J usage is TRBJ1-5; D not certain. The CDR3 here is CASNYIANQPQHF. As DNA, the CDR3 is TGTGCCAGCAACTACATAGCCAATCAGCCCCAGCATTTT.